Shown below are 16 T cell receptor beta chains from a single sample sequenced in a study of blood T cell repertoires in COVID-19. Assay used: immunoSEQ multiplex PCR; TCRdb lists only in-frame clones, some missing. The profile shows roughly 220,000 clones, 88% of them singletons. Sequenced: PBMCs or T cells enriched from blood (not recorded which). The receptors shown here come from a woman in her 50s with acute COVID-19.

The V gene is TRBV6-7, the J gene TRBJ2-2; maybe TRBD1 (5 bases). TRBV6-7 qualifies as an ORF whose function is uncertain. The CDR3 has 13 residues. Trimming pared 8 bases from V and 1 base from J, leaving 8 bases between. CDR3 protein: CASPTENTGELFF. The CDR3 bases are TGTGCCAGCCCGACAGAGAACACCGGGGAGCTGTTTTTT.

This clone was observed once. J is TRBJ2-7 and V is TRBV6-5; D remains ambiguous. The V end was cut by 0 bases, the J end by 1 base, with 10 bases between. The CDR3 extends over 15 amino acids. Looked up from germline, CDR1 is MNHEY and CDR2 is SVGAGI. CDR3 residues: CASSYSVAWSYEQYF. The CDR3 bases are TGTGCCAGCAGTTACTCGGTAGCCTGGTCCTACGAGCAGTACTTC.

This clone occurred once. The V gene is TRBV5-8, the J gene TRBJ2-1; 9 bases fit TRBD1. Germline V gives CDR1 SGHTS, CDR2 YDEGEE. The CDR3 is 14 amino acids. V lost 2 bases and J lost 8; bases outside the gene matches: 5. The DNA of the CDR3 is TGTGCCAGCAGCTTAGCTACAGGGGGCGATGAGCAGTTCTTC. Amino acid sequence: CASSLATGGDEQFF.

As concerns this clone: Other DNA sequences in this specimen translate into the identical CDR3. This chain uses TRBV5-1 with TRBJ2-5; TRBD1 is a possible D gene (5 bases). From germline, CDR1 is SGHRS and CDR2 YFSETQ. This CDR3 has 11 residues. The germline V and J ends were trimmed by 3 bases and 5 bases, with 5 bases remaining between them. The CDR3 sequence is CASSSGETQYF. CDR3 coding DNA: TGCGCCAGCAGCTCAGGGGAGACCCAGTACTTC.

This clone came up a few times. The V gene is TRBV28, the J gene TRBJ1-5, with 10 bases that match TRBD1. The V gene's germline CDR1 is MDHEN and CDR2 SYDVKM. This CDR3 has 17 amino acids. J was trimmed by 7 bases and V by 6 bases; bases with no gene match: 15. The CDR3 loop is CASRQGQGFNYRQPQHF. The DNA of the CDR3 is TGTGCCAGCAGACAGGGACAGGGGTTTAACTATCGACAGCCCCAGCATTTT. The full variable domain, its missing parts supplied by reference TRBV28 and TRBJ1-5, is DVKVTQSSRYLVKRTGEKVFLECVQDMDHENMFWYRQDPGLGLRLIYFSYDVKMKEKGDIPEGYSVSREKKERFSLILESASTNQTSMYLCASRQGQGFNYRQPQHFGDGTRLSIL.

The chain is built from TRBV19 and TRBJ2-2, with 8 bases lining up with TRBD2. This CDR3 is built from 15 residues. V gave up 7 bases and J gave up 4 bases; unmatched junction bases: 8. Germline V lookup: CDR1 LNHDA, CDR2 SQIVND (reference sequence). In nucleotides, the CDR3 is TGTGCCAGTACGAGCGGGAGATCACGCACCGGGGAGCTGTTTTTT. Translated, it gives CASTSGRSRTGELFF.

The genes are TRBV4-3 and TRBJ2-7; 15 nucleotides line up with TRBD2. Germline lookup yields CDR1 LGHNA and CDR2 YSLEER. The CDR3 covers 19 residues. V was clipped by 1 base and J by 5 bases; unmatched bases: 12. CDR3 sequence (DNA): TGCGCCAGCAGCCAAGGGGCAGGACTAGCGGGAGGGTTTGCCCACGAGCAGTACTTC. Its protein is CASSQGAGLAGGFAHEQYF.

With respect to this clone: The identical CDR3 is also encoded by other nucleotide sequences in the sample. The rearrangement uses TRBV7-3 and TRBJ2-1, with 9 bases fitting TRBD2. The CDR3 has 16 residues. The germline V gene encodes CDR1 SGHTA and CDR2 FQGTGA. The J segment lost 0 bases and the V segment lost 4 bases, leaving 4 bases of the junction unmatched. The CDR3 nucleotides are TGTGCCAGCAGCTCCCGTAGCGGGAGCTCCTACAATGAGCAGTTCTTC. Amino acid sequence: CASSSRSGSSYNEQFF.

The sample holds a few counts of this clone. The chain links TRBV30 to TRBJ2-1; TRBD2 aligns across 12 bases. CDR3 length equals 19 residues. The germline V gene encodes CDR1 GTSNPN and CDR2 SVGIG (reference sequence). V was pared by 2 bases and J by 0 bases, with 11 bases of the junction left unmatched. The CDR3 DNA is TGTGCCTGGAGTCCACCCGGGACTAGCGGGTTCAGCTCCTACAATGAGCAGTTCTTC. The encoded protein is CAWSPPGTSGFSSYNEQFF.

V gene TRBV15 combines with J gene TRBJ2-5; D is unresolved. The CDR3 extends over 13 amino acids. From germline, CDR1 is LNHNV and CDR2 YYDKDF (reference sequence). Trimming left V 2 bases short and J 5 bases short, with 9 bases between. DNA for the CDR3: TGTGCCACCAGCAGATTTACCGAGGAGACCCAGTACTTC. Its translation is CATSRFTEETQYF.

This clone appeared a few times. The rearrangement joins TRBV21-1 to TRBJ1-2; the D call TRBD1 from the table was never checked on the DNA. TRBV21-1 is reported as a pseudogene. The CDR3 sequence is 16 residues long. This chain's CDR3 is CASSKEPGQGFNGYTF. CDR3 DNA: TGTGCCAGCAGCAAAGAACCGGGACAGGGTTTTAACGGCTACACCTTC.

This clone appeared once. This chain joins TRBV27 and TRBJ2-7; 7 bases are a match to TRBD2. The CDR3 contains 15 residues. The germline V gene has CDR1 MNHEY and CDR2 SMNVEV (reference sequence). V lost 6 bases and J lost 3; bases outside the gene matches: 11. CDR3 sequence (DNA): TGTGCCAGCAGGAGAGGGGCCCTAGCGGACTACGAGCAGTACTTC. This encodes CASRRGALADYEQYF.

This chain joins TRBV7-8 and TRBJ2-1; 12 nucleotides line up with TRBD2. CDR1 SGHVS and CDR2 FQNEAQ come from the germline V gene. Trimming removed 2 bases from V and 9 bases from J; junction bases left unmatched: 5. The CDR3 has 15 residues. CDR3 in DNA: TGTGCCAGCAGCTTAAGGCTGGGACTAGCGGGTGAGCAGTTCTTC. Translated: CASSLRLGLAGEQFF.

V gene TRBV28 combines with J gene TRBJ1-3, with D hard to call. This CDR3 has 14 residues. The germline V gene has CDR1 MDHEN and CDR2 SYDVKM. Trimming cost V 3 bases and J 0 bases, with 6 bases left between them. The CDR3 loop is CASSFQVSGNTIYF. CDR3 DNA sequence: TGTGCCAGCAGTTTTCAGGTCTCTGGAAACACCATATATTTT.

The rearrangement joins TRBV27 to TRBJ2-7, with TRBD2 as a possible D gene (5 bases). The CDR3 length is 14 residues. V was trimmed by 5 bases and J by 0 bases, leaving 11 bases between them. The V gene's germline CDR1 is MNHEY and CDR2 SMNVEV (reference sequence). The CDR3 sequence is CASSAHGDSYEQYF. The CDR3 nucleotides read TGTGCCAGCAGTGCCCACGGGGACTCCTACGAGCAGTACTTC.

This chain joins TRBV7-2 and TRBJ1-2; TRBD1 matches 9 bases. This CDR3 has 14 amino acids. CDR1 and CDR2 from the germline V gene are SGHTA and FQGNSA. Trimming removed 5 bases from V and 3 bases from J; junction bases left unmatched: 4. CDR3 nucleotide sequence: TGTGCCAGCAGCCCGTGGACAGGGGACTATGGCTACACCTTC. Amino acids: CASSPWTGDYGYTF. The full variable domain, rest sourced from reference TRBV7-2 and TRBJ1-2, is GAGVSQSPSNKVTEKGKDVELRCDPISGHTALYWYRQSLGQGLEFLIYFQGNSAPDKSGLPSDRFSAERTGGSVSTLTIQRTQQEDSAVYLCASSPWTGDYGYTFGSGTRLTVV.